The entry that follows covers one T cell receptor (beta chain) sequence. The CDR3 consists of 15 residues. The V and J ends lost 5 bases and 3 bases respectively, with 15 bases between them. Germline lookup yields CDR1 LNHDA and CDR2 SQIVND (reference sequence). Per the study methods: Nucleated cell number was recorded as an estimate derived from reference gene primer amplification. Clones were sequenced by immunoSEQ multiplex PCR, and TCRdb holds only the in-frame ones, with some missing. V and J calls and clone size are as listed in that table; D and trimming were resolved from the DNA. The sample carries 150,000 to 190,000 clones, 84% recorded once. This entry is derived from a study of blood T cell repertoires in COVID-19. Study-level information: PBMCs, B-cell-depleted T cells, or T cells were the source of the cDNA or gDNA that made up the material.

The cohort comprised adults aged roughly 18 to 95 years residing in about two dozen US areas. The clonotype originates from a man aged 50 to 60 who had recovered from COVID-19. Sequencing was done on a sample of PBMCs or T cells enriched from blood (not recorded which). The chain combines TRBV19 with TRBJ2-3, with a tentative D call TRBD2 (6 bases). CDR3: CASSPLGGMTDTQYF. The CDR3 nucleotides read TGTGCCAGTAGTCCTCTGGGGGGTATGACAGATACGCAGTATTTT.